This passage covers 12 T cell receptor beta chains from one sample sequenced in a study of blood T cell repertoires in COVID-19. Clones were sequenced by immunoSEQ multiplex PCR, and TCRdb holds only the in-frame ones, with some missing. Altogether 130,000 to 150,000 clones are present, around four fifths being singletons, with the ten largest covering about 3%. Sequencing used peripheral blood. Source of these receptors: a woman aged 40 to 50 with active or convalescent COVID-19.

This chain joins TRBV5-1 and TRBJ1-1; a possible D gene is TRBD1 (5 bases). The germline V gene encodes CDR1 SGHRS and CDR2 YFSETQ. This CDR3 spans 16 amino acids. Trimming cost V 0 bases and J 0 bases, with 12 bases left between them. CDR3 sequence reads: CASSLAQASMNTEAFF. CDR3 in DNA: TGCGCCAGCAGCTTGGCACAGGCGAGCATGAACACTGAAGCTTTCTTT.

The chain couples TRBV7-9 to TRBJ1-4, with 10 nucleotides matching TRBD1. The CDR3 loop spans 17 amino acids. Germline trimming cut 2 bases from V and 2 bases from J; bases unmatched to any gene: 5. Looked up from germline, CDR1 is SEHNR and CDR2 is FQNEAQ (reference sequence). Here the CDR3 DNA reads TGTGCCAGCAGCTTACCGGGACAGGGGTCCACTAATGAAAAACTGTTTTTT. Protein: CASSLPGQGSTNEKLFF.

The chain employs TRBV7-9 and TRBJ1-4, with D possibly being TRBD1 (5 bases). Trimming removed 3 bases at V and 5 bases at J, with 13 bases between. Germline-derived CDR1 and CDR2 are SEHNR and FQNEAQ (reference sequence). CDR3 length: 15 residues. The CDR3 spells CASSFTWAGNEKLFF. As DNA, the CDR3 is TGTGCCAGCAGCTTCACCTGGGCAGGGAATGAAAAACTGTTTTTT.

The rearrangement links TRBV29-1 to TRBJ1-3; D is undetermined. The CDR3 contains 16 residues. The V end was cut by 6 bases, the J end by 0 bases, with 18 bases between. Germline-derived CDR1 and CDR2 are SQVTM and ANQGSEA. In DNA, the CDR3 is TGCAGCGTGAATGGACTTTACCCCTACTCTGGAAACACCATATATTTT. Its protein is CSVNGLYPYSGNTIYF.

The rearrangement links TRBV5-1 to TRBJ1-1, with TRBD1 as a possible D gene (6 bases). Trimming pared 4 bases from V and 1 base from J, leaving 11 bases between. The germline V gene encodes CDR1 SGHRS and CDR2 YFSETQ. The CDR3 has 14 amino acids. Written as DNA, the CDR3 is TGCGCCAGCAGCCATCGGACAGCGAACACTGAAGCTTTCTTT. Translated, it gives CASSHRTANTEAFF.

Here the CDR3 reads CASGSGAAGDSPLHF. The CDR3 nucleotides read TGCGCCAGCGGTTCAGGGGCAGCGGGGGATTCACCCCTCCACTTT. The chain combines TRBV5-1 with TRBJ1-6; D is perhaps TRBD1 (6 bases). Germline loops: CDR1 SGHRS, CDR2 YFSETQ. The germline V and J ends were trimmed by 7 bases and 8 bases, with 19 bases remaining between them. The CDR3 covers 15 residues.

This chain connects TRBV6-6 to TRBJ1-5; 7 nucleotides line up with TRBD1. The length of the CDR3 is 14 residues. Germline trimming cut 6 bases from V and 5 bases from J; bases unmatched to any gene: 7. CDR1 is MNHNY, CDR2 SVGAGI, per germline (reference sequence). The CDR3 protein is CASRPQGGDQPQHF. As DNA, the CDR3 is TGTGCCAGCAGACCCCAGGGGGGAGATCAGCCCCAGCATTTT.

The chain is built from TRBV3-1 (or the pseudogene TRBV3-2) and TRBJ1-2; weak D call: TRBD1 (5 bases). The CDR3 runs to 17 residues. Germline V gene data show CDR1 as LGHDT and CDR2 as YNNKEL (reference sequence). V dropped 3 bases and J dropped 4 bases, with 21 bases sitting between them. The CDR3 sequence is CASSHELRPTVAYGYTF. The CDR3 bases are TGTGCCAGCAGCCACGAACTACGGCCGACAGTAGCCTATGGCTACACCTTC.

This clone was recorded only once. V gene TRBV3-1 (or the pseudogene TRBV3-2) combines with J gene TRBJ1-4; possible D gene TRBD1, 6 bases. With 5 bases removed from V and 5 bases from J, the gap between germline ends came to 12 bases. Germline CDR1 and CDR2: LGHDT and YNNKEL (reference sequence). The CDR3 spans 14 residues. CDR3 in DNA: TGTGCCAGCAGCTACGGACAGTTGAATGAAAAACTGTTTTTT. The encoded protein is CASSYGQLNEKLFF.

The sample holds a few counts of this clone. The CDR3 protein is CATSRPFWEPSGNTIYF. The DNA of the CDR3 is TGTGCCACCAGCAGGCCGTTTTGGGAGCCCTCTGGAAACACCATATATTTT. This chain uses TRBV15 with TRBJ1-3; D is undetermined. V was shortened by 3 bases and J by 0 bases, with 15 bases between the two germline ends. This CDR3 contains 17 residues. Germline V CDR1 and CDR2: LNHNV, YYDKDF (reference sequence).

The chain employs TRBV27 and TRBJ1-1; D may be TRBD1 (6 bases). Germline values: CDR1 MNHEY, CDR2 SMNVEV (reference sequence). The CDR3 runs 14 residues. Trimming took off 3 bases at V and 1 base at J, with 9 bases between the two ends. DNA of the CDR3: TGTGCCAGCAGTTTGAGGACAGCGAACACTGAAGCTTTCTTT. Translation gives CASSLRTANTEAFF.

The genes are TRBV5-1 and TRBJ2-5, with D perhaps TRBD1 (5 bases). V dropped 4 bases and J dropped 1 base, with 17 bases sitting between them. CDR1 SGHRS and CDR2 YFSETQ come from the germline V gene. This CDR3 spans 16 amino acids. The CDR3 DNA reads TGCGCCAGCAGCCCCGGACACTTACCGCTCCAAGAGACCCAGTACTTC. Translating gives CASSPGHLPLQETQYF.